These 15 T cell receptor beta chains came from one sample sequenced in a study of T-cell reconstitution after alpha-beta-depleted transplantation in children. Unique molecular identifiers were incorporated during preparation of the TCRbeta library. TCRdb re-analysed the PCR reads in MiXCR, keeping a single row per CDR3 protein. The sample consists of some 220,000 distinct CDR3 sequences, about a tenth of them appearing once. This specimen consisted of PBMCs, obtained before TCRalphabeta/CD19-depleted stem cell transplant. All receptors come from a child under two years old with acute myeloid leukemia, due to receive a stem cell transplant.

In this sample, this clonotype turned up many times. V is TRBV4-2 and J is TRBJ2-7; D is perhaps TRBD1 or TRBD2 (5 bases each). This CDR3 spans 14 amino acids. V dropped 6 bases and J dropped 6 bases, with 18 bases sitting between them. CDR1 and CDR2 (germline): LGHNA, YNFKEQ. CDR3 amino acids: CASRPGASSSEQYF. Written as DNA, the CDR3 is TGTGCCAGCAGGCCCGGGGCTAGCTCTAGCGAGCAGTACTTC.

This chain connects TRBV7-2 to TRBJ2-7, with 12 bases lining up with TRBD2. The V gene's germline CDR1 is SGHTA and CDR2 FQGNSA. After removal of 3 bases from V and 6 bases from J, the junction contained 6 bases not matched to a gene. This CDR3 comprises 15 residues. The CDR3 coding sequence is TGTGCCAGCAGCTTGACTAGCGGGGGTATTCTCGAGCAGTACTTC. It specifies CASSLTSGGILEQYF.

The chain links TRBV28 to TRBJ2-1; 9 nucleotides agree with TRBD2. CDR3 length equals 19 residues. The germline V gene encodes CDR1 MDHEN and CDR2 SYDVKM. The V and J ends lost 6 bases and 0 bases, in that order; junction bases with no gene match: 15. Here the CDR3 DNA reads TGTGCCAGCAGGTCATCCTCGGGGGGCGGGGGGGTCTCCTACAATGAGCAGTTCTTC. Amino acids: CASRSSSGGGGVSYNEQFF.

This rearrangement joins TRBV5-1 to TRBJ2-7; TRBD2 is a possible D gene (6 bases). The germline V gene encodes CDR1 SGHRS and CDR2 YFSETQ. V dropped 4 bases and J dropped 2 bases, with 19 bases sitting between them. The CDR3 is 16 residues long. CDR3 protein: CASSELGEDPAYEQYF. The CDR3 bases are TGCGCCAGCAGCGAGCTTGGGGAGGACCCCGCCTACGAGCAGTACTTC.

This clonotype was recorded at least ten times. CDR3 DNA: TGCGCCAGCAGCCCGCAGCCACCGCCAAGAGCAGATACGCAGTATTTT. Amino acids: CASSPQPPPRADTQYF. The chain is built from TRBV5-1 and TRBJ2-3; the D is unclear. Deletions cut 4 bases from V and 4 bases from J, with 19 bases between. The CDR3 contains 16 residues. From germline, CDR1 is SGHRS and CDR2 YFSETQ. Filled out from reference TRBV5-1 and TRBJ2-3, the complete variable domain reads KAGVTQTPRYLIKTRGQQVTLSCSPISGHRSVSWYQQTPGQGLQFLFEYFSETQRNKGNFPGRFSGRQFSNSRSEMNVSTLELGDSALYLCASSPQPPPRADTQYFGPGTRLTVL.

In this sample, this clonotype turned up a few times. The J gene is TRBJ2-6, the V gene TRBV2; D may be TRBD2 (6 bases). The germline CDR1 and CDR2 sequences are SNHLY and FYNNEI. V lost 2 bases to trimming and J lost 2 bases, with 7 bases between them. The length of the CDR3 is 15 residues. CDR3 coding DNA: TGTGCCAGCAGTGAAACGGGGGCTGGGGCCAACGTCCTGACTTTC. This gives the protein CASSETGAGANVLTF. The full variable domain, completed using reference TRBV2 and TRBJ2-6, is EPEVTQTPSHQVTQMGQEVILRCVPISNHLYFYWYRQILGQKVEFLVSFYNNEISEKSEIFDDQFSVERPDGSNFTLKIRSTKLEDSAMYFCASSETGAGANVLTFGAGSRLTVL.

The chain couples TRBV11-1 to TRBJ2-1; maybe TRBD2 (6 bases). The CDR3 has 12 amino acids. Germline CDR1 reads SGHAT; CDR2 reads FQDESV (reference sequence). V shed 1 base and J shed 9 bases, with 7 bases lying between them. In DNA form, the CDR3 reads TGTGCCAGCAGCTTAGGACTAGTTGAGCAGTTCTTC. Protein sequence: CASSLGLVEQFF.

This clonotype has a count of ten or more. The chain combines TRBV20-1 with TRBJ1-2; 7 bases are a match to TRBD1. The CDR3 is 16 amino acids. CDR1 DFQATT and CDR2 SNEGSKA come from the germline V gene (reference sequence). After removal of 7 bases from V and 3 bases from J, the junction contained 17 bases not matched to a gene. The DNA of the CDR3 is TGCAGTGTCTTGGGACAGTCCTCCTTGGCGGACTATGGCTACACCTTC. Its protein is CSVLGQSSLADYGYTF.

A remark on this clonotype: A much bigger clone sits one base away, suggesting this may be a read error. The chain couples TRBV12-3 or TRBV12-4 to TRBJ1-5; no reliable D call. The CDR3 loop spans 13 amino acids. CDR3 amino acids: CTSSLAVNQPQHF. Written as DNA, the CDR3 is TGTACCAGCAGTTTAGCAGTAAATCAGCCCCAGCATTTT.

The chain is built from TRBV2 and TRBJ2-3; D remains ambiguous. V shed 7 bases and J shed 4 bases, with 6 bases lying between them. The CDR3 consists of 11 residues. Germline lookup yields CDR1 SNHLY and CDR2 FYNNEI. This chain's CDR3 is CASNRADTQYF. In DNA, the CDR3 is TGTGCCAGCAATAGGGCAGATACGCAGTATTTT.

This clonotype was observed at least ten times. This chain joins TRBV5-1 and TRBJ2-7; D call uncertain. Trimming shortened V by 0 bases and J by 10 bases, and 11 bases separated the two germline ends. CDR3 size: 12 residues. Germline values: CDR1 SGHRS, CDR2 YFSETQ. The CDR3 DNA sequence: TGCGCCAGCAGCTTGGAGGACCAGGTCCAGTACTTC. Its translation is CASSLEDQVQYF. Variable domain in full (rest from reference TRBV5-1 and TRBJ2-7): KAGVTQTPRYLIKTRGQQVTLSCSPISGHRSVSWYQQTPGQGLQFLFEYFSETQRNKGNFPGRFSGRQFSNSRSEMNVSTLELGDSALYLCASSLEDQVQYFGPGTRLTVT.

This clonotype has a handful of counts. CDR3 nucleotide sequence: TGTGCCTGGAGCTTTCAGGGCGTATGCGAGCAGTACTTC. Encoded protein: CAWSFQGVCEQYF. V usage is TRBV30 and J usage is TRBJ2-7; D is perhaps TRBD1 (5 bases). V lost 3 bases, J lost 6 bases, and 15 bases lay in between. The CDR3 has 13 residues. Germline CDR1 GTSNPN, CDR2 SVGIG (reference sequence).

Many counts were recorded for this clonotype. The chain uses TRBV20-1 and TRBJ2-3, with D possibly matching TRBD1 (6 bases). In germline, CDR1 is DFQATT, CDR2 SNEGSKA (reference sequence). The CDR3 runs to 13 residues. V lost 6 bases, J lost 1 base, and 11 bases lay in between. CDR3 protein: CSAPGERTDTQYF. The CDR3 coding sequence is TGCAGTGCCCCAGGGGAGCGCACAGATACGCAGTATTTT.

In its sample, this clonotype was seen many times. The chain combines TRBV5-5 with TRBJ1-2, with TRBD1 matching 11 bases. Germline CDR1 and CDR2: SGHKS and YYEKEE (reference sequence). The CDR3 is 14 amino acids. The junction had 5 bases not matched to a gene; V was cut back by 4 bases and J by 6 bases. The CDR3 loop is CASSTGQGAHGYTF. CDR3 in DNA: TGTGCCAGCAGCACCGGACAGGGGGCGCATGGCTACACCTTC.

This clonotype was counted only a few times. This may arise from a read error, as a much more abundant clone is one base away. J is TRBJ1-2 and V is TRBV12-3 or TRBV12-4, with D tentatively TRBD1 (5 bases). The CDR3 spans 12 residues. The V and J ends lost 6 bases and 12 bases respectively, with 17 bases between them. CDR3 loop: CASRGANLGDTF. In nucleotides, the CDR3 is TGTGCCAGCAGAGGGGCGAATTTGGGCGACACCTTC.